This TCR beta chain comes out of a study of cytomegalovirus exposure and HLA in healthy donors. Study observations and caveats: Later, an analysis found that common viral pathogens appeared to be linked with several of the most significant clusters.

The PCR contained 60 Vbeta and 13 Jbeta primers. This table comes from immunoSEQ multiplex PCR, and its TCRdb copy is limited to in-frame clones, with some not included. The sample holds around 97,000 clones, over 70% seen once. This CDR3 comprises 17 residues. In its sample, this clone was seen once. What it recognizes is unknown. The specimen sequenced was PBMCs. This chain connects TRBV12-1 to TRBJ2-2; the D segment call TRBD2 is taken from the table without a DNA check. TRBV12-1 corresponds to a pseudogene. This clonotype was obtained from a man aged 45 to 65 in good health and CMV-seropositive. CDR3: CASSRGGTHGNTGELFF. The CDR3 bases are TGTGCCAGCAGCAGGGGCGGGACTCACGGGAACACCGGGGAGCTGTTTTTT.